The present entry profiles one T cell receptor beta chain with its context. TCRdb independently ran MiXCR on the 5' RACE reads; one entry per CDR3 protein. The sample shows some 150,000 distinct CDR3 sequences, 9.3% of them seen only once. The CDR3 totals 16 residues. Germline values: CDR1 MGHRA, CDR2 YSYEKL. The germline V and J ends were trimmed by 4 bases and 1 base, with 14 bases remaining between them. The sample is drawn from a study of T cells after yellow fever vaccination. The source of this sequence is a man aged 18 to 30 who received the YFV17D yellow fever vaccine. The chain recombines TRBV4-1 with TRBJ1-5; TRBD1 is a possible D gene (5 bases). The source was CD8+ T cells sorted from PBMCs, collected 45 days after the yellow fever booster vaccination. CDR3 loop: CASSPRAGGSNQPQHF. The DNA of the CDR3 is TGCGCCAGCAGCCCCAGGGCAGGAGGAAGCAATCAGCCCCAGCATTTT.